This is a list of T cell receptor beta chains from one sample in a study of T cells in Graves' hyperthyroidism and ophthalmopathy. Each CDR3 protein is one row after TCRdb ran MiXCR on the multiplex PCR reads. The sample lists 80,000 to 100,000 distinct CDR3 sequences, about 40% occurring once. Material for sequencing was peripheral blood or thyroid tissue (not recorded which). Receptors originate from a woman in her thirties with Graves' hyperthyroidism. The CDR3 runs from the conserved cysteine through the conserved F or W. Each record gives: J gene, V gene, D gene, clone size, CDR3 DNA, CDR3 protein. The D gene is left open where the match is weak. Clone size is not always given. Where it is, it says once, few, many or a class for expanded clones.

TRBJ2-7 TRBV5-4 TRBD2 once TGTGCCAGCAGCCTGGGGAGCGGGATATACGAGCAGTACTTC CASSLGSGIYEQYF
TRBJ2-3 TRBV12-3/TRBV12-4 TRBD2 few TGTGCCAGCAGCTATCTAGCGGGAGGTTTTGATACGCAGTATTTT CASSYLAGGFDTQYF
TRBJ2-3 TRBV29-1 TRBD2 once TGCAGCATTGAAGTTGGCGCGACTAGCACGGATACGCAGTATTTT CSIEVGATSTDTQYF
TRBJ2-7 TRBV7-2 TRBD2 . TGTGCCAGCAGCTTGCGACTAGCGGGTGAGCAGTACTTC CASSLRLAGEQYF
TRBJ2-6 TRBV15 . . TGTGCCACCAGCGACGCAGGGTCAGGGGCCAACGTCCTGGCTTTC CATSDAGSGANVLAF
TRBJ1-5 TRBV2 . many TGTGCCAGCAGTGAAGACTGGTTATATCAGCCCCAGCATTTT CASSEDWLYQPQHF
TRBJ1-2 TRBV5-5 . many TGTGCCAGCAGCCTCGTAACGGGCTACACCTTC CASSLVTGYTF
TRBJ2-5 TRBV12-3/TRBV12-4 TRBD1 many TGTGCCAGCAGTCCTAGACAGGGGGAGGAGACCCAGTACTTC CASSPRQGEETQYF
TRBJ1-3 TRBV30 . . TGTGTCATTCCCCGGGGGGACTTCGCTGGAAACACCATATATTTT CVIPRGDFAGNTIYF
TRBJ1-5 TRBV7-3 . . TGTGCCAGCAGCCTTCAGGGGATTGAGCAGCCCCAGCATTTT CASSLQGIEQPQHF
TRBJ1-5 TRBV4-1 . many TGCGCCAGCAGCCAAGGTCGGACACGGCAGCCCCAGCATTTT CASSQGRTRQPQHF
TRBJ1-5 TRBV27 TRBD1 many TGTGCCAGCAGTCTCAGGGGGTATCAGCCCCAGCATTTT CASSLRGYQPQHF
TRBJ1-5 TRBV19 TRBD1 . TGTGCCAGTAGCACCGACAGGGTCGGTCAGCCCCAGCATTTT CASSTDRVGQPQHF
TRBJ1-1 TRBV10-3 . many TGTGCCATCAGTGAAGTGTCAGGGGCTGAAGCTTTCTTT CAISEVSGAEAFF
TRBJ2-5 TRBV7-6 . many TGTGCCAGCAGCCCCTCATCCGCCGGAGCTTCAGCATCCTTC CASSPSSAGASASF
TRBJ1-3 TRBV7-9 . many TGTGCCAGCGGCTTATTTGTCGGTGGGGCAGGAAACACCATATATTTT CASGLFVGGAGNTIYF
TRBJ2-5 TRBV7-9 TRBD2 . TGTGCCAGCAGCTGGGAGACGGGGGGGACCCAGTACTTC CASSWETGGTQYF
TRBJ2-5 TRBV5-1 TRBD1 . TGCGCCAGCCAACCATTGGGGACAGGGGAAGAGACCCAGTACTTC CASQPLGTGEETQYF
TRBJ1-2 TRBV6-5 . . TGTGCCAGCAGTTACCGGGGAGTCCGAGGGTTCTATGGCTACACCTTC CASSYRGVRGFYGYTF
TRBJ1-6 TRBV10-3 TRBD1 few TGTGCCATCAGCTACGGACAGGGCAATTCACCCCTCCACTTT CAISYGQGNSPLHF
TRBJ2-2 TRBV2 TRBD1 many TGTGCCAGCAGTGCAAGGGGGCCTTTCGAGGAGACCGGGGAGCTGTTTTTT CASSARGPFEETGELFF
TRBJ2-5 TRBV5-1 . once TGCGCCAGCAGCCTTGGACTACAATACCAAGAGACCCAGTACTTC CASSLGLQYQETQYF
TRBJ1-2 TRBV14 . many TGTGCCAGCAGCCAAGCGGGGCCGGGAGTCTACACCTTC CASSQAGPGVYTF
TRBJ2-2 TRBV7-8 . many TGTGCCAGCAGCTTAGGCCCGAGGGGAGGCACCGGGGAGCTGTTTTTT CASSLGPRGGTGELFF
TRBJ1-5 TRBV29-1 . few TGCAGCGTTGCCTATAGCAATCAGCCCCAGCATTTT CSVAYSNQPQHF
TRBJ2-3 TRBV20-1 . once TGCAGTGCCAGCCTTTCAGGCGCACAGTATTTT CSASLSGAQYF
TRBJ2-7 TRBV10-3 . many TGTGCCATCAGTGACCGGAAAGCTCAAACCTCTTACGAGCAGTACTTC CAISDRKAQTSYEQYF
TRBJ2-5 TRBV20-1 TRBD2 medium-sized TGCAGTCAGGAGCGGGGGGAGACCCAGTACTTC CSQERGETQYF
TRBJ2-7 TRBV7-9 TRBD2 many TGTGCCAGCAGCCAGTCGGGACTAGCGGGGATCGAGCAGTACTTC CASSQSGLAGIEQYF
TRBJ2-7 TRBV30 . many TGTGCCTGGAGGGAAGACGGGGGTTCCTACGAGCAGTACTTC CAWREDGGSYEQYF
TRBJ1-3 TRBV9 TRBD1 . TGTGCCAGCAGCCAAGACAGGGTGGCTGGGAACACCATATATTTT CASSQDRVAGNTIYF
TRBJ1-4 TRBV7-2 TRBD1 many TGTGCCAGCAGCTCGGACAGGGTAACTAATGAAAAACTGTTTTTT CASSSDRVTNEKLFF
TRBJ1-6 TRBV28 . many TGTGCCAGCAGTTTACGGGCAAATTCACCCCTCCACTTT CASSLRANSPLHF
TRBJ1-2 TRBV7-4 . . TGTGCCAGCAGCCAAAGGGGGACGGGCCGACCCACTAACTATGGCTACACCTTC CASSQRGTGRPTNYGYTF
TRBJ1-5 TRBV2 . few TGTGCCAGCAGTGGGGGGCAGAGCAATCAGCCCCAGCATTTT CASSGGQSNQPQHF
TRBJ2-7 TRBV7-3 TRBD1 . TGTGCCAGTTCCGGGACAGGGGCTAGGTCCTACGAGCAGTACTTC CASSGTGARSYEQYF
TRBJ1-1 TRBV2 . . TGTGCCAGCAGTGATCTAACGGGACAAGAAACCGGAATGAACACTGAAGCTTTCTTT CASSDLTGQETGMNTEAFF
TRBJ2-5 TRBV11-2 TRBD2 . TGTGCCAGCAGTTTCGAAGCGGGAGGGGAAGAGACCCAGTACTTC CASSFEAGGEETQYF
TRBJ1-3 TRBV6-5 . many TGTGCCAGCACCTCCGGCAGACCTGGAAACACCATATATTTT CASTSGRPGNTIYF
TRBJ2-5 TRBV6-2/TRBV6-3 TRBD2 . TGTGCCAGCGCCGGGGAGGGAGAGACCCAGTACTTC CASAGEGETQYF
TRBJ1-4 TRBV12-3/TRBV12-4 . many TGTGCCAGCAGTTTCGGGACACGCGGGAACACAAATGAAAAACTGTTTTTT CASSFGTRGNTNEKLFF
TRBJ1-1 TRBV7-9 TRBD1 many TGTGCCAGCAGCCTAGGCGACAGGGGAGGTGAAGCTTTCTTT CASSLGDRGGEAFF
TRBJ1-3 TRBV4-1 TRBD1 many TGCGCCAGCAGCCAAGCCCCAGGGGGCATCTCTGGAAACACCATATATTTT CASSQAPGGISGNTIYF
TRBJ2-5 TRBV12-3/TRBV12-4 . . TGTGCCAGCAGTGTGGGGCGGACCCGAGAGGCCCAGTACTTC CASSVGRTREAQYF
TRBJ2-3 TRBV19 . . TGTGCCAGTAGTGCACTGGGAGAGGGTACAGATACGCAGTATTTT CASSALGEGTDTQYF
TRBJ2-2 TRBV30 . many TGTGCCTGGGAACATACCGGGGAGCTGTTTTTT CAWEHTGELFF
TRBJ2-2 TRBV7-2 TRBD1 few TGTGCCAGCAGTATATGGACAGGTACATTCCCCGGGGAGCTGTTTTTT CASSIWTGTFPGELFF
TRBJ2-6 TRBV6-1 . many TGTGCCAGCATGAATTCTGGGGCCAACGTCCTGACTTTC CASMNSGANVLTF
TRBJ1-3 TRBV11-2 . once TGTGCCAGCAGCCCCGGTGCGACAGCCAAGAACACCATATATTTT CASSPGATAKNTIYF
TRBJ2-5 TRBV6-5 . many TGTGCCAGCAGTCCACTACGACCGTTCCAAGAGACCCAGTACTTC CASSPLRPFQETQYF
TRBJ2-5 TRBV24-1 . once TGTGCCACCAGTGGGGGTCAGAGGGAGACCCAGTACTTC CATSGGQRETQYF
TRBJ2-7 TRBV28 TRBD2 many TGTGCCAGCACCCCGGGAGGGTGGTTGTACGAGCAGTACTTC CASTPGGWLYEQYF
TRBJ1-5 TRBV15 . . TGTGCCACCAGCAGCCGAGGGGGGGAGCCCCAGCATTTT CATSSRGGEPQHF
TRBJ2-7 TRBV10-2 . . TGCGCCTTAGGGCGTTACGAGCAGTACTTC CALGRYEQYF
TRBJ1-2 TRBV4-1 . many TGCGCCAGCAGGCCTGGGGAAGTGCCAAGGAACTATGGCTACACCTTC CASRPGEVPRNYGYTF
TRBJ2-3 TRBV29-1 . few TGCAGCCTCGTGGAGGCCACAGATACGCAGTATTTT CSLVEATDTQYF
TRBJ2-5 TRBV11-3 . . TGTGCCAGCAGCTTAGAAGGAGCCACCGGGGAGACCCAGTACTTC CASSLEGATGETQYF
TRBJ2-7 TRBV5-1 . . TGCGCCAGCAGACCTGGGGTGGACTACGAGCAGTACTTC CASRPGVDYEQYF
TRBJ1-1 TRBV14 . . TGTGCCAGCAGCCAAAAATTAGAGTCTCTAGCTTTCTTT CASSQKLESLAFF
TRBJ2-7 TRBV20-1 . many TGCAGTGCTAGAGGTCCTGAGGACAGCTCCTACGAGCAGTACTTC CSARGPEDSSYEQYF